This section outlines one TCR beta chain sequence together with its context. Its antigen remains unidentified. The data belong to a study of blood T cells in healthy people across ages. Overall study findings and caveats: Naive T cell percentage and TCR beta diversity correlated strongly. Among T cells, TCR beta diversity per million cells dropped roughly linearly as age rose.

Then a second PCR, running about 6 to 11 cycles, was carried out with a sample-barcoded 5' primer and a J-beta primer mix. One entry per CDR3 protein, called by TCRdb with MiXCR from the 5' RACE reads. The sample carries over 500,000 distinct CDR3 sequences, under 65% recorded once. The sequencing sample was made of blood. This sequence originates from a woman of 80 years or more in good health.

The CDR3 DNA sequence: TGTGCCAGCAGCTTAGGCGACAGGGGTAATGAAAAACTGTTTTTT. Residues: CASSLGDRGNEKLFF. The chain is built from TRBV7-9 and TRBJ1-4; 8 nucleotides match TRBD1. This CDR3 contains 15 residues. V shed 1 base and J 4 bases; nucleotides not matched to a gene: 2. Germline CDR1 and CDR2: SEHNR and FQNEAQ (reference sequence).